The sequence of this T cell receptor beta chain was determined in a study of post-analysis software for immune sequencing data. Study-level background: Progressive-relapsing, secondary progressive and relapsing-remitting multiple sclerosis were among the disease courses included. Study-wide results and caveats: Those with multiple sclerosis, the patient group, showed significantly lower normalized Chao1 diversity than controls. With F measure, samples from one preparation batch clustered together strongly. TRBV segments more frequent in patients than in controls numbered roughly 5 and included TRBV5-6, TRBV5-1 and TRBV20-1.

The CDR3 loop spans 16 amino acids. Trimming cost V 4 bases and J 0 bases, with 13 bases left between them. Germline CDR1 reads MGHRA; CDR2 reads YSYEKL. Unique-molecular-identifier-tagged TCR beta cDNA libraries were used. The source material, 1 to 10 million T cells, gave rise to 500,000 or so cDNA molecules. TCRdb re-derived calls from the PCR reads in MiXCR, one entry per CDR3 protein. The data show about 810,000 distinct CDR3 sequences, with roughly 50% seen just once and approximately 4.4% held by the top ten. On this clonotype itself: As yet, its antigen is unknown.

Sequenced: blood. This receptor was identified in a girl between 5 and 17 years old with multiple sclerosis. The genes are TRBV4-1 and TRBJ2-1; D perhaps matches TRBD1 (6 bases). CDR3: CASSLDRPSSYNEQFF. The CDR3 DNA sequence: TGCGCCAGCAGCCTAGACAGGCCTAGCTCCTACAATGAGCAGTTCTTC.